The source of this TCR beta chain is a study of CXCR3-negative and CXCR3-positive naive CD8 T cells. For the study at large: For each library, about 1.5 +/- 0.3 million TRB reads were obtained, roughly 130 million in total. Overall study findings and caveats: Diversity was high in both naive subsets and much lower in memory cells. Fresh PBMCs were used in most assays, and CXCR3 expression partially decreased after cryopreservation. Greater hydrophobicity was found in TRB CDR3s of CXCR3-positive naive cells than of CXCR3-negative naive cells.

About this clonotype itself: As yet, its antigen is unknown.

The CDR3 length is 13 residues. CDR1 is SGHTA, CDR2 FQGNSA, per germline. The libraries of TRB cDNA were constructed through 5' RACE using UMI labels. No DNA is given; TCRdb re-called the 5' RACE reads and lists each CDR3 protein once. The table for this sample gives roughly 130,000 distinct CDR3 sequences. The sequence was obtained from a human donor in good health. Some clones in this sample may be carry-over from other donors' samples. Input material: naive CXCR3+ CD8+ T cells from blood. Subset denoted: CD45RO-CCR7+CD27+CD95- naive CD8+ T cells expressing CXCR3 (TNR3+). The rearrangement uses TRBV7-2 and TRBJ2-7; the D call of TRBD1 rests on TCRdb alone, since no DNA is present to check it. CDR3 in amino acids: CASSPTDRTEQYF.